This T cell receptor beta chain was recorded in a study of cytomegalovirus exposure and HLA in healthy donors. Note on this clone: Its antigen is unknown.

Study findings and constraints: A cluster of highly shared sequence variants was likely a sequencing artifact. An analysis done earlier found most TCR beta V segments productive about 87% or about 30% of the time. Cytomegalovirus association was assigned to approximately 180 TCR beta chains.

Use of 60 Vbeta and 13 Jbeta primers characterized the PCR. This table comes from immunoSEQ multiplex PCR, and its TCRdb copy is limited to in-frame clones, with some not included. This repertoire shows nearly 110,000 clones, about 64% found once; its top ten account for approximately 2.8%. In germline, CDR1 is SEHNR, CDR2 FQNEAQ (reference sequence). CDR3 size: 18 residues. Between the trimmed V and J ends, which lost 3 bases and 2 bases, there was a span of 21 bases. The source is a female donor in good health and CMV-seronegative. The chain recombines TRBV7-9 with TRBJ2-3; possibly TRBD2 for D (5 bases). Sequencing was carried out using PBMCs. The CDR3 sequence: CASSFRQSGVPHTDTQYF. The CDR3, as DNA: TGTGCCAGCAGCTTCCGGCAGTCCGGGGTACCACACACAGATACGCAGTATTTT.